These T cell receptor beta chains were read from a single sample in a study of T cells after yellow fever vaccination. One entry per CDR3 protein, called by TCRdb with MiXCR from the 5' RACE reads. The sample comprises approximately 580,000 distinct CDR3 sequences, 17% of which are singletons, and 17% rests with the top ten. The source material was PBMCs, sampled 5 to 6 days after the first yellow fever vaccination. Receptors originate from a man younger than 35 who received the YFV17D yellow fever vaccine. Both conserved end residues are part of each CDR3. Fields, in order: clone size, J gene, V gene, D gene, CDR3 protein, CDR3 DNA. A D gene is named only where the DNA matches it firmly. Size is stated for part of the rows, as once, few or many counts, or as a class when the clone is expanded.

-	TRBJ2-7	TRBV5-5	-	CASSPRTVPYEQYF	TGTGCCAGCAGCCCCCGGACGGTTCCCTACGAGCAGTACTTC
-	TRBJ2-5	TRBV19	-	CASAALGETQYF	TGTGCCAGTGCGGCGTTGGGAGAGACCCAGTACTTC
many	TRBJ2-3	TRBV27	TRBD2	CATRGGARFRDTQYF	TGTGCCACCCGGGGGGGGGCGCGATTCAGAGATACGCAGTATTTT
many	TRBJ1-6	TRBV12-3/TRBV12-4	TRBD1	CASSTGDSPLHF	TGTGCCAGCAGTACAGGGGATTCACCCCTCCACTTT
few	TRBJ1-5	TRBV4-1	TRBD1	CASSQGQGPSNQPQHF	TGCGCCAGCAGCCAGGGACAGGGACCGAGCAATCAGCCCCAGCATTTT
-	TRBJ2-2	TRBV5-1	-	CASRDKDTGELFF	TGCGCCAGCAGGGACAAGGACACCGGGGAGCTGTTTTTT
few	TRBJ2-5	TRBV28	-	CASSLRDDKETQYF	TGTGCCAGCAGTCTAAGGGACGACAAAGAGACCCAGTACTTC
-	TRBJ1-5	TRBV6-2/TRBV6-3	TRBD1	CATQGAVSNQPQHF	TGTGCCACCCAGGGGGCAGTTAGCAATCAGCCCCAGCATTTT
-	TRBJ1-2	TRBV6-1	-	CASSVQSYGYTF	TGTGCCAGCAGCGTACAGAGCTATGGCTACACCTTC
-	TRBJ2-1	TRBV23-1	TRBD2	CASSQRGGPGSSSYNEQFF	TGCGCCAGCAGTCAACGGGGAGGGCCGGGGTCAAGCTCCTACAATGAGCAGTTCTTC
-	TRBJ1-2	TRBV6-5	-	CASSYQTRGGPYGYTF	TGTGCCAGCAGTTACCAAACGAGGGGAGGGCCCTATGGCTACACCTTC
few	TRBJ1-2	TRBV13	-	CASSSLTIQESVDYGYTF	TGTGCCAGCAGCTCACTAACCATACAGGAATCGGTTGACTATGGCTACACCTTC